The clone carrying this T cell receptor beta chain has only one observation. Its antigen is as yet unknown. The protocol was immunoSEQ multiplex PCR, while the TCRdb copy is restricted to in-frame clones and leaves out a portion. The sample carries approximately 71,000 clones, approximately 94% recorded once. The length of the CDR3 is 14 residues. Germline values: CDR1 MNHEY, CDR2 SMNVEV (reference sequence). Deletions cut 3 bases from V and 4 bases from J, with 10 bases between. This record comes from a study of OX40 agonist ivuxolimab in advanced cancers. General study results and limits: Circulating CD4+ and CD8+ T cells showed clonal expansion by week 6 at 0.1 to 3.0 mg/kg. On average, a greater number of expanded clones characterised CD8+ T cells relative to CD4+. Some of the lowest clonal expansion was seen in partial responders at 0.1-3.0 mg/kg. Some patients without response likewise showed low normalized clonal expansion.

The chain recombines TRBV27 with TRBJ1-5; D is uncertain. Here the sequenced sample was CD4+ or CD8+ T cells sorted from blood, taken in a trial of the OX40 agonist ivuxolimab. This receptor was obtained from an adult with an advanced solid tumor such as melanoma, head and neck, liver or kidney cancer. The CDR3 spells CASSFVADNQPQHF. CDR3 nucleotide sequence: TGTGCCAGCAGTTTCGTGGCGGATAATCAGCCCCAGCATTTT.